The present entry profiles one T cell receptor (beta chain) with its context. As handled by the study authors: Amplification from reference gene primers served as the basis for estimated nucleated cell counts. Produced via immunoSEQ multiplex PCR; TCRdb's table is partial and in-frame only. For V, J and clone size, that table is used; D and trimming come from the DNA. The sample lists more than 150,000 clones, roughly four fifths occurring once. This record comes from a study of blood T cell repertoires in COVID-19. Study-level information: COVID-19 samples from acute and convalescent phases originated in the United States, Italy and Spain. PBMCs, B-cell-depleted T cells, or T cells were the source of the cDNA or gDNA that made up the material.

The V gene lost 4 bases and the J gene lost 8 bases, with 14 bases spanning the gap. Per germline, CDR1 MGHDK and CDR2 SYGVNS. CDR3 length: 13 amino acids. The sequenced material came from peripheral blood. The chain couples TRBV25-1 to TRBJ1-2; no firm D call. This receptor was taken from a woman between 40 and 55 years old with acute or convalescent COVID-19. The CDR3 DNA reads as TGTGCCAGCAGTGCTTCCGTGGCGGGAGGCTACACCTTC. Translating gives CASSASVAGGYTF.